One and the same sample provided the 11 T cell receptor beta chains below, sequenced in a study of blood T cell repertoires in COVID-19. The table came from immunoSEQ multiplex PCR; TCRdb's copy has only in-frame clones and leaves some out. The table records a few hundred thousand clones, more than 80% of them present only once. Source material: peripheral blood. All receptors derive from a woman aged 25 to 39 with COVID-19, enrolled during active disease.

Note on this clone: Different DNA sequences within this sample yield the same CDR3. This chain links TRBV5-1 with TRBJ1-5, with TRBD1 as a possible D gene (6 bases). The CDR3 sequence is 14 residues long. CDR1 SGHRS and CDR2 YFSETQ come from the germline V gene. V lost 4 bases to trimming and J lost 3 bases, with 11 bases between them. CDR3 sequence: CASSLDSNNQPQHF. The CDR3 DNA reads TGCGCCAGCAGCCTGGACAGTAACAATCAGCCCCAGCATTTT.

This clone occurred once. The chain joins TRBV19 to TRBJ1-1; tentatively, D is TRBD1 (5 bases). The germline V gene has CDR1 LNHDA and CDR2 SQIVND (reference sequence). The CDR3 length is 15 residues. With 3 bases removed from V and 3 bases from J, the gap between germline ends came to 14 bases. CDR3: CASSILPGGDTEAFF. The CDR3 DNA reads TGTGCCAGTAGTATTCTCCCCGGGGGTGACACTGAAGCTTTCTTT. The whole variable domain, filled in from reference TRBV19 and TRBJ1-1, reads DGGITQSPKYLFRKEGQNVTLSCEQNLNHDAMYWYRQDPGQGLRLIYYSQIVNDFQKGDIAEGYSVSREKKESFPLTVTSAQKNPTAFYLCASSILPGGDTEAFFGQGTRLTVV.

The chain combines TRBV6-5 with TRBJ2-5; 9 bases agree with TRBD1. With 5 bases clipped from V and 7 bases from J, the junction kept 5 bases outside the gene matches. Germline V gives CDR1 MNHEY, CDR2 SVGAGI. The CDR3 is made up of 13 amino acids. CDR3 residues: CASSTGGLGTQYF. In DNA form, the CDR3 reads TGTGCCAGCAGTACAGGGGGCCTCGGGACCCAGTACTTC.

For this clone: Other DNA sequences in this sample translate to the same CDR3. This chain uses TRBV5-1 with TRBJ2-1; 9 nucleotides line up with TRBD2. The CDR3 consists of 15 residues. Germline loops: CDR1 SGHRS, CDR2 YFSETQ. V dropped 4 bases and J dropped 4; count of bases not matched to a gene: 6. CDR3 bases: TGCGCCAGCAGCCTTAGCGGGAGTTCATACAATGAGCAGTTCTTC. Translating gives CASSLSGSSYNEQFF.

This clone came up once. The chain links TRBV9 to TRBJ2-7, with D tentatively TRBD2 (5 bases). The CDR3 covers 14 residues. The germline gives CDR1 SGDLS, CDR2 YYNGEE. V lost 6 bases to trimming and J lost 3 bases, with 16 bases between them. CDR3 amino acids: CASNLGGEGYEQYF. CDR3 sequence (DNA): TGTGCCAGCAATCTAGGAGGCGAGGGCTACGAGCAGTACTTC.

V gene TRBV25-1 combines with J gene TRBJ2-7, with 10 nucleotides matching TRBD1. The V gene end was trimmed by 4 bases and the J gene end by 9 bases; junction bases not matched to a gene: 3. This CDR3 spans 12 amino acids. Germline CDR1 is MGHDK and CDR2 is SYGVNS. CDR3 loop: CASSVGQGRQYF. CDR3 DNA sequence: TGTGCCAGCAGTGTGGGACAGGGGAGGCAGTACTTC.

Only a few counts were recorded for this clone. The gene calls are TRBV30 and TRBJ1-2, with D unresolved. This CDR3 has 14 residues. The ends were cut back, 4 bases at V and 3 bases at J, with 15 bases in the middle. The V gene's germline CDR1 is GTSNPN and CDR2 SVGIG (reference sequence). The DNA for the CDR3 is TGTGCCTGGACTCGACCGGGATCCTACTATGGCTACACCTTC. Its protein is CAWTRPGSYYGYTF.

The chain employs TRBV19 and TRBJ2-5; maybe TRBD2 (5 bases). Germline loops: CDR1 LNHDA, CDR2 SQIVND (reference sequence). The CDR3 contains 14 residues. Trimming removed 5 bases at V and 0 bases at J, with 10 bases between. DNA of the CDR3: TGTGCCAGTAGTTTAGGGCGGGACCAAGAGACCCAGTACTTC. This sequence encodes CASSLGRDQETQYF.

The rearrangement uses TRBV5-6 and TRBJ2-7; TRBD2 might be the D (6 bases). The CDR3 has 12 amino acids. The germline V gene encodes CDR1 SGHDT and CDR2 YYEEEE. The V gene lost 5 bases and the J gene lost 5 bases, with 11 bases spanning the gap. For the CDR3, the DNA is TGTGCCAGCAGGGGGGGACGGAACGAGCAGTACTTC. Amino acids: CASRGGRNEQYF. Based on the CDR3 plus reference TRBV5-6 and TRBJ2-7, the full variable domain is DAGVTQSPTHLIKTRGQQVTLRCSPKSGHDTVSWYQQALGQGPQFIFQYYEEEERQRGNFPDRFSGHQFPNYSSELNVNALLLGDSALYLCASRGGRNEQYFGPGTRLTVT.

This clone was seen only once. The CDR3 DNA is TGCGCCAGCAGCTTAAGAGACAGGGGCGGAGGAGAGACCCAGTACTTC. Protein: CASSLRDRGGGETQYF. The J gene is TRBJ2-5, the V gene TRBV5-1; 8 bases are shared with TRBD1. The trim removed 2 bases at V and 4 bases at J, leaving 10 bases unmatched. This CDR3 comprises 16 residues. Germline loops: CDR1 SGHRS, CDR2 YFSETQ.

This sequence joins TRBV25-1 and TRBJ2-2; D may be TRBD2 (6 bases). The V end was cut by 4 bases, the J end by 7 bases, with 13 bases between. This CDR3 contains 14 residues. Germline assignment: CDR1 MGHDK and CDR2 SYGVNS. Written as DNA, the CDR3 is TGTGCCAGCAGTGCGGGACTCGGGGACGGGGAGCTGTTTTTT. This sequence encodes CASSAGLGDGELFF.